Given below is one T cell receptor (beta chain) in context. Germline V gene lookup returns CDR1 KGHSH and CDR2 LQKENI. This CDR3 spans 15 amino acids. V lost 6 bases, J lost 7 bases, and 12 bases stayed unmatched. This sample was taken from a study of CD8 T cells in Susac syndrome. With random hexamers, reverse transcription was performed on about 0.45 to 1 ug of RNA. MiXCR was run by TCRdb on the immunoSEQ multiplex PCR reads, yielding one entry per CDR3 protein. The sample carries under 150,000 distinct CDR3 sequences, around 94% recorded once. The chain carries TRBV18 and TRBJ2-1, with 7 bases that match TRBD1. This clonotype was obtained from a human donor in good health. The sequenced sample was CD8+ T cells from PBMCs. The CDR3 DNA is TGTGCCAGCTCTGGTCCGGGACAGCTAATTAATGAGCAGTTCTTC. Protein product: CASSGPGQLINEQFF.